The subject of this entry is one T cell receptor (beta chain). Which antigen it targets is not known. The input lacks base qualities; no much larger clone sits a single base away. The trial excluded patients who had a history of autoimmune disease or who were on systemic immunosuppression. Peripheral blood for TCR sequencing was drawn from every dose cohort at baseline, at cycle 4 day 1 and at cycle 7 day 1. Samples were obtained from an open-label, multicenter, first-in-human phase I dose-escalation trial of ivuxolimab. The trial enrolled adults with locally advanced or metastatic head and neck squamous cell, hepatocellular, melanoma or renal cell carcinoma. Before TCR sequencing, CD4+ T cells and CD8+ T cells were sorted from peripheral blood as separate populations. This specimen belongs to a study of OX40 agonist ivuxolimab in advanced cancers. About the investigation overall: Ivuxolimab, which targeted the costimulatory receptor OX40 (CD134), was an agonistic, fully human IgG2 monoclonal antibody. The paper reports the monotherapy dose-escalation portion (N of about 50 patients) of the phase I ivuxolimab trial. In the dose-escalation cohort, 70% to 85% of patients were male, and the mean age was approximately 60 years, with a range of roughly 20 to 80. Prior anti-PD-1, anti-PD-L1 or anti-CTLA-4 therapy was permitted, and checkpoint inhibitors had been received by less than 45% of dose-escalation patients. Partial responses occurred in three dose-escalation patients, of whom one had hepatocellular carcinoma and two had cutaneous melanoma. Of the 50 to 55 dose-escalation patients, hepatocellular carcinoma was present in approximately 20, melanoma in around 15, renal cell carcinoma in 9 and head and neck cancer in 9. Peripheral TCRbeta sequencing aimed to test whether ivuxolimab altered TCR sequence diversity and caused clonal T-cell expansion. Intravenous ivuxolimab was administered to patients every 2 weeks at six dose levels: 0.01, 0.1, 0.3, 1.5, 3 and 10 mg/kg.

What the work shows at the level of the full study, not this receptor alone: Low levels of normalized T-cell clonal expansion were also seen in some patients who did not respond. The antigen specificity of the clonally expanded peripheral T cells was not determined. In the 0.1-3.0 mg/kg groups, partial responders had among the lowest normalized peripheral clonal expansion, particularly in CD8+ T cells. After ivuxolimab, expanded clones were on average more numerous among CD8+ T cells than among CD4+ T cells. At doses of 0.1 to 3.0 mg/kg, clonal expansion of both CD4+ and CD8+ T cells in blood was seen between baseline and week 6.

Genomic DNA was extracted from sorted cells for sequencing of the TCRbeta CDR3 region. The immunoSEQ Assay was used for sequencing of TCRbeta CDR3 regions. TCRdb obtained this table from immuneACCESS and retained in-frame rearrangements with V and J assigned. These tables miss some clones; where compared with another copy, unresolved V genes account for less than half of the shortfall, and the remainder is unexplained. A total of about 69,000 clones appear in this sample, more than 80% of them only once. Clones ranked in the top ten supply about 6.3% of the sample. The material sequenced was CD4+ or CD8+ T cells sorted from blood, taken in a trial of the OX40 agonist ivuxolimab. The TCR originated in an adult with an advanced solid tumor such as melanoma, head and neck, liver or kidney cancer.

The CDR3 protein is CASSGYLEQFF. Read as DNA, the sequence is TGTGCCAGCAGCGGATATCTTGAGCAGTTCTTC. In this chain, TRBV7-9 is recombined with TRBJ2-1; the D gene cannot be named for sure. The CDR3 contains 11 residues, cysteine and phenylalanine counted. Only CDR3 DNA is held: 33 bases, read in frame from base 1. V sheds 5 bases and J sheds 9 bases, leaving 8 bases between their ends. In the germline V gene (reference sequence), CDR1 corresponds to SEHNR and CDR2 to FQNEAQ.